A selection of T cell receptor beta chains follows, all from one sample in a study of blood T cell repertoires in COVID-19. The data were produced by immunoSEQ multiplex PCR, yet TCRdb's version contains in-frame clones alone and is incomplete. The data contain over 85,000 clones, roughly 85% of them singletons. Sequencing used peripheral blood. These receptors originate from a man in his 60s with acute or convalescent COVID-19. CDR3s include the opening cysteine and the closing phenylalanine or tryptophan. Each record gives: V gene, J gene, CDR3 protein.

v_call: TRBV2
j_call: TRBJ2-6
cdr3_aa: CASSREVGANVLTF

v_call: TRBV20-1
j_call: TRBJ2-5
cdr3_aa: CSAARETQYF

v_call: TRBV18
j_call: TRBJ2-2
cdr3_aa: CASSPAAGTNTGELFF

v_call: TRBV10-3
j_call: TRBJ2-2
cdr3_aa: CAISGDRTGELFF

v_call: TRBV12-3/TRBV12-4
j_call: TRBJ1-2
cdr3_aa: CASSEQGNYGYTF

v_call: TRBV7-9
j_call: TRBJ2-5
cdr3_aa: CASSPRGAGQETQYF

v_call: TRBV7-3
j_call: TRBJ2-7
cdr3_aa: CANIASGWVYEQYF

v_call: TRBV11-2
j_call: TRBJ1-3
cdr3_aa: CASSSRRGSSGNTIYF

v_call: TRBV15
j_call: TRBJ1-2
cdr3_aa: CATSRDRGRAGDGYTF

v_call: TRBV2
j_call: TRBJ2-7
cdr3_aa: CASSMTGQRYEQYF

v_call: TRBV21-1
j_call: TRBJ2-7
cdr3_aa: CASSNGNRQCSYEQYF

v_call: TRBV3-1/TRBV3-2
j_call: TRBJ2-7
cdr3_aa: CASSQEGGAPYEQYF

v_call: TRBV29-1
j_call: TRBJ2-3
cdr3_aa: CSVESGEDTQYF

v_call: TRBV29-1
j_call: TRBJ1-1
cdr3_aa: CSVYQTGFGDSEAFF

v_call: TRBV15
j_call: TRBJ1-3
cdr3_aa: CATSRDLPGQTISGNTIYF

v_call: TRBV3-1/TRBV3-2
j_call: TRBJ2-7
cdr3_aa: CASSQDVAGGSYEQYF

v_call: TRBV12-3/TRBV12-4
j_call: TRBJ2-3
cdr3_aa: CASSWDSADTQYF

v_call: TRBV4-1
j_call: TRBJ2-3
cdr3_aa: CASSQGTGAGDTQYF

v_call: TRBV6-2/TRBV6-3
j_call: TRBJ1-5
cdr3_aa: CASSPTGTVQPQHF

v_call: TRBV4-3
j_call: TRBJ2-5
cdr3_aa: CASSQGSSGGYQETQYF

v_call: TRBV11-2
j_call: TRBJ2-3
cdr3_aa: CASSTYRGRTDTQYF

v_call: TRBV30
j_call: TRBJ1-6
cdr3_aa: CARSGTGSSPLHF

v_call: TRBV20-1
j_call: TRBJ1-1
cdr3_aa: CSATPGTEAFF

v_call: TRBV6-5
j_call: TRBJ2-7
cdr3_aa: CASRTSGTNYKQYF

v_call: TRBV6-1
j_call: TRBJ2-2
cdr3_aa: CASSEAHSTGELFF

v_call: TRBV7-2
j_call: TRBJ2-2
cdr3_aa: CASSPRTGRVNTGELFF

v_call: TRBV5-1
j_call: TRBJ2-7
cdr3_aa: CASSLAGTGVHYEQYF

v_call: TRBV7-2
j_call: TRBJ2-2
cdr3_aa: CASSLDPGAGELFF

v_call: TRBV4-3
j_call: TRBJ2-7
cdr3_aa: CASSQDVGSYEQYF

v_call: TRBV7-2
j_call: TRBJ2-1
cdr3_aa: CASSYIRVNEQFF

v_call: TRBV7-2
j_call: TRBJ1-2
cdr3_aa: CASSVPGTAYGYTF

v_call: TRBV6-2/TRBV6-3
j_call: TRBJ2-1
cdr3_aa: CASSLERDNEQFF

v_call: TRBV24-1
j_call: TRBJ2-4
cdr3_aa: CATSETGGNIQYF

v_call: TRBV7-7
j_call: TRBJ2-3
cdr3_aa: CASSPGQGSSDTQYF

v_call: TRBV4-1
j_call: TRBJ2-1
cdr3_aa: CASSRSSGIGYEQFF